The 14 T cell receptor beta chains presented below share a single source sample, sequenced in a study of post-analysis software for immune sequencing data. The study's findings and limits: In patients, 4 to 6 TRBV segments were more frequent than in controls, with TRBV5-6, TRBV5-1 and TRBV20-1 among them.

The TCR beta cDNA libraries contained unique molecular identifiers. One entry per CDR3 protein results from TCRdb running MiXCR on the PCR reads. The sample carries roughly 800,000 distinct CDR3 sequences, roughly 27% recorded once. No antigen is known for these receptors. The sample taken for sequencing was blood. The receptors derive from a girl aged 5-17 years with multiple sclerosis.

This clonotype was seen a few times. The chain carries TRBV24-1 and TRBJ1-2; 9 bases line up with TRBD1. Germline trimming cut 3 bases from V and 5 bases from J; bases unmatched to any gene: 9. Germline CDR1 is KGHDR and CDR2 is SFDVKD. The CDR3 is 16 amino acids. The CDR3: CATSDRTGGRGYGYTF. The CDR3 nucleotides read TGTGCCACCAGTGATCGAACAGGGGGCAGAGGTTATGGCTACACCTTC.

The rearrangement joins TRBV20-1 to TRBJ2-1; a possible D gene is TRBD2 (6 bases). V shed 1 base and J shed 5 bases, with 18 bases lying between them. The CDR3 runs 16 residues. Germline V gene data show CDR1 as DFQATT and CDR2 as SNEGSKA (reference sequence). The CDR3 DNA reads TGCAGTGCTAGAGTCAGCGGGCCGAACTTCCACAATGAGCAGTTCTTC. As protein: CSARVSGPNFHNEQFF.

This clonotype was counted only a few times. DNA for the CDR3: TGCAGCGTTGAAAAGGCAGGTTACCCCTACGAGCAGTACTTC. Its translation is CSVEKAGYPYEQYF. The chain joins TRBV29-1 to TRBJ2-7, with no clear D. Trimming stripped 2 bases from V and 2 bases from J, with 13 bases between. Germline CDR1 and CDR2: SQVTM and ANQGSEA. The CDR3 spans 14 residues.

This clonotype was counted only a few times. This chain links TRBV5-1 with TRBJ1-2, with D possibly being TRBD1 (6 bases). CDR3 length: 14 amino acids. The germline V gene encodes CDR1 SGHRS and CDR2 YFSETQ. V was shortened by 4 bases and J by 8 bases, with 18 bases between the two germline ends. CDR3 nucleotides: TGCGCCAGCAGCACAACAGGGAACGGTGGAGGCTACACCTTC. Protein: CASSTTGNGGGYTF.

This clonotype has just a few counts. The genes are TRBV20-1 and TRBJ2-4, with TRBD2 as a possible D gene (6 bases). This CDR3 is built from 14 residues. The germline V gene has CDR1 DFQATT and CDR2 SNEGSKA (reference sequence). In DNA form, the CDR3 reads TGCAGCGTTGTGGGGGAGGCGGCCAAAAACATTCAGTACTTC. Encoded protein: CSVVGEAAKNIQYF.

About this clonotype itself: The conserved phenylalanine or tryptophan normally closing the CDR3 is absent here, so this likely arose from a read error. The DNA is left out, because the CDR3 cannot be placed on it with certainty; the CDR3 is given as TCRdb lists it. This chain connects TRBV21-1 to TRBJ2-7; no check of the table's D call, TRBD1, against the DNA was made. TRBV21-1 is a documented pseudogene. The CDR3 is 16 amino acids long, termini counted. The CDR3 sequence is CASSKGSAQPFYEQYI.

The DNA for the CDR3 is TGCAGTGCTAGAGATCTTAGGGAGACCCAGTACTTC. Translation: CSARDLRETQYF. This sequence joins TRBV20-1 and TRBJ2-7; D unclear. The last part of the DNA fits TRBJ2-5 better; the J call may be wrong. Germline V gene data show CDR1 as DFQATT and CDR2 as SNEGSKA (reference sequence). The CDR3 covers 12 residues.

This clonotype was found a few times. At one end, the junction sequence differs from germline, possibly due to a read error. The chain couples TRBV7-2 to TRBJ1-4; no clear D. The CDR3 length is 14 residues. The germline V gene has CDR1 SGHTA and CDR2 FQGNSA. In nucleotides, the CDR3 is TGTGCCAGCAGCTTATTGGTAACGCAGGAAAAACGGTTTTTT. Translated, it gives CASSLLVTQEKRFF.

This clonotype was counted at least ten times. At one end the junction does not follow the germline gene, possibly because of a read error. The chain is built from TRBV5-1 and TRBJ2-1; 7 nucleotides align to TRBD1. Germline-derived CDR1 and CDR2 are SGHRS and YFSETQ. The CDR3 extends over 15 amino acids. The CDR3 bases are TGCGCCAGCAGCACGACAGGGAGCTCCCACAATGAGCAGTTCTTC. Its translation: CASSTTGSSHNEQFF.

J is TRBJ2-7 and V is TRBV24-1, with 9 bases matching TRBD1. V lost 3 bases to trimming and J lost 1 base; unmatched junction nucleotides: 3. The germline gives CDR1 KGHDR, CDR2 SFDVKD. The CDR3 loop spans 15 amino acids. The chain's CDR3 is CATSDTGQGSYEQYF. The CDR3 DNA is TGTGCCACCAGTGATACCGGACAGGGGTCCTACGAGCAGTACTTC.

This clonotype was detected only a few times. The chain employs TRBV20-1 and TRBJ2-1; possibly TRBD2 for D (5 bases). The CDR3 loop spans 19 amino acids. V gave up 0 bases and J gave up 8 bases, with 29 bases separating them. From germline, CDR1 is DFQATT and CDR2 SNEGSKA (reference sequence). The CDR3 protein is CSARDRARGEGYLIHEQFF. The CDR3, as DNA: TGCAGTGCTAGAGACAGAGCCCGGGGTGAAGGGTACTTGATTCATGAGCAGTTCTTC.

This sequence joins TRBV4-3 and TRBJ2-1, with 9 bases lining up with TRBD1. V was pared by 1 base and J by 2 bases, with 0 bases of the junction left unmatched. This CDR3 contains 15 residues. Germline values: CDR1 LGHNA, CDR2 YSLEER. The DNA of the CDR3 is TGCGCCAGCAGCCAAGGGACAGGGGCCTACAATGAGCAGTTCTTC. This codes for CASSQGTGAYNEQFF.

CDR3 residues: CASSLGQINYGYTF. The CDR3 DNA follows: TGTGCCAGCAGCCTGGGACAGATTAACTATGGCTACACCTTC. V and J are TRBV5-6 and TRBJ1-2, with 7 bases fitting TRBD1. Germline-derived CDR1 and CDR2 are SGHDT and YYEEEE. This CDR3 has 14 residues. With 4 bases clipped from V and 1 base from J, the junction kept 4 bases outside the gene matches. Drawing the rest from reference TRBV5-6 and TRBJ1-2, the complete variable domain is DAGVTQSPTHLIKTRGQQVTLRCSPKSGHDTVSWYQQALGQGPQFIFQYYEEEERQRGNFPDRFSGHQFPNYSSELNVNALLLGDSALYLCASSLGQINYGYTFGSGTRLTVV.

The chain is built from TRBV7-9 and TRBJ1-2; D is unresolved. This CDR3 has 15 amino acids. Germline lookup yields CDR1 SEHNR and CDR2 FQNEAQ (reference sequence). Trimming shortened V by 5 bases and J by 4 bases, and 17 bases separated the two germline ends. CDR3 sequence: CASSRPNTLGYGYTF. The DNA for the CDR3 is TGTGCCAGCAGCCGACCCAATACCTTGGGCTATGGCTACACCTTC.